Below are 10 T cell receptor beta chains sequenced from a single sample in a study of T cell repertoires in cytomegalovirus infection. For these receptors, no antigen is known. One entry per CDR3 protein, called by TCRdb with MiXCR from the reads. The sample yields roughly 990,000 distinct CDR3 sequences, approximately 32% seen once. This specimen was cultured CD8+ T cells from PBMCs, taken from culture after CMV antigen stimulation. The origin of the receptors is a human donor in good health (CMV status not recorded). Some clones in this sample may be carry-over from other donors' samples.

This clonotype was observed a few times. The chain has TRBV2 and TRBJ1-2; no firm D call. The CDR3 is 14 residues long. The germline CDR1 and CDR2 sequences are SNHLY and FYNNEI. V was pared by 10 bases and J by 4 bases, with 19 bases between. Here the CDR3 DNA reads TGTGCCACCCCCCCCAGGTCGAGAGGCTATGGCTACACCTTC. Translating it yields CATPPRSRGYGYTF. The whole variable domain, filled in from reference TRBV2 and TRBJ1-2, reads EPEVTQTPSHQVTQMGQEVILRCVPISNHLYFYWYRQILGQKVEFLVSFYNNEISEKSEIFDDQFSVERPDGSNFTLKIRSTKLEDSAMYFCATPPRSRGYGYTFGSGTRLTVV.

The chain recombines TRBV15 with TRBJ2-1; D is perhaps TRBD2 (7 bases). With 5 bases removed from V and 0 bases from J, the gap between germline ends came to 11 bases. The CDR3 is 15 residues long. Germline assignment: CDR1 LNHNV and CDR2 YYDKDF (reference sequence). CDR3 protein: CATSPRGGSYNEQFF. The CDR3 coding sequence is TGTGCCACCAGCCCGAGGGGGGGCTCCTACAATGAGCAGTTCTTC.

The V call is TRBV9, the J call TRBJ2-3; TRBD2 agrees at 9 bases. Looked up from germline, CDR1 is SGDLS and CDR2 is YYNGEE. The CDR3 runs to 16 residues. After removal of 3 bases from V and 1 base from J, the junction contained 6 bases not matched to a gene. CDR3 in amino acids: CASSASSGAGTDTQYF. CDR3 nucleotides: TGTGCCAGCAGCGCGTCTAGCGGGGCGGGCACAGATACGCAGTATTTT.

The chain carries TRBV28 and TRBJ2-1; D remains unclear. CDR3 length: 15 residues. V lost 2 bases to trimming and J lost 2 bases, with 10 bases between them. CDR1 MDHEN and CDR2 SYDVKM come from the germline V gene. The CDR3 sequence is CASSLRDPPYNEQFF. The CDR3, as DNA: TGTGCCAGCAGTTTACGCGACCCGCCCTACAATGAGCAGTTCTTC.

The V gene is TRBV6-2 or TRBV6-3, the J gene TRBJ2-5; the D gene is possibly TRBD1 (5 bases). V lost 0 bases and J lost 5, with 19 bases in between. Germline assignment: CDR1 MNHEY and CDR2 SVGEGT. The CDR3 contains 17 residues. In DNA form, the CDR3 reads TGTGCCAGCAGTTACTCGGCCCTCGACAGTGGTCGGGAGACCCAGTACTTC. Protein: CASSYSALDSGRETQYF.

As DNA, the CDR3 is TGTGCCAGCAGCTTATCCCCGACTTCTGAGCCCCAGCATTTT. This gives the protein CASSLSPTSEPQHF. This sequence joins TRBV7-3 and TRBJ1-5; D gene ambiguous. This CDR3 contains 14 residues. Germline assignment: CDR1 SGHTA and CDR2 FQGTGA. Trimming removed 2 bases at V and 8 bases at J, with 13 bases between.

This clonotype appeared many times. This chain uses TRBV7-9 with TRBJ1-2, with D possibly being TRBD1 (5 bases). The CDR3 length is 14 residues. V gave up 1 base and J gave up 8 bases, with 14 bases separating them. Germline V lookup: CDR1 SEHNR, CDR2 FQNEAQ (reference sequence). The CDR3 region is CASSLGAGSEGYTF. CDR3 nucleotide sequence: TGTGCCAGCAGCTTAGGGGCAGGGTCGGAGGGCTACACCTTC.

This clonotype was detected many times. The CDR3 DNA sequence: TGTGCCAGCAGCTCGGGACAGTCCTACAATGAGCAGTTCTTC. Protein: CASSSGQSYNEQFF. V is TRBV7-9 and J is TRBJ2-1; 7 positions agree with TRBD1. This CDR3 is built from 14 residues. V lost 4 bases and J lost 1; bases outside the gene matches: 1. The V gene's germline CDR1 is SEHNR and CDR2 FQNEAQ (reference sequence).

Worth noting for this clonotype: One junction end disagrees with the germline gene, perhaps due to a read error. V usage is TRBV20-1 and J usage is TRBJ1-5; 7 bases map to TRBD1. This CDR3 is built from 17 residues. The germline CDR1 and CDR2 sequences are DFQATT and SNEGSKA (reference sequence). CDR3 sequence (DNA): TGCAGTGCTAGAGATCGCTGGAGACAGGGTAGAAATCGGCCCCAGCATTTT. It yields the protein CSARDRWRQGRNRPQHF.

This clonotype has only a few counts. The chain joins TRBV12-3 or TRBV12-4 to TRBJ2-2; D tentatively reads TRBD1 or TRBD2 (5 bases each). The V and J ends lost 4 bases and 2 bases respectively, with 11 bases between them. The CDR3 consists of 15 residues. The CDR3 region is CASSYEGLNTGELFF. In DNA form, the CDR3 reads TGTGCCAGCAGTTATGAGGGGCTAAACACCGGGGAGCTGTTTTTT.